One sample yielded the 2 T cell receptor beta chains listed below, sequenced in a study of siplizumab effects on memory and regulatory T cells. TCRdb's table, derived via immunoSEQ multiplex PCR, lists solely in-frame clones and lacks some. The top ten hold 12% of the sample, which has 95,000 to 100,000 clones, about 90% seen once. The sequenced sample was non-Treg CD4+ T cells sorted from blood. Receptor source: a human donor in good health.

The rearrangement uses TRBV11-3 and TRBJ2-5; maybe TRBD1 (5 bases). Trimming stripped 1 base from V and 1 base from J, with 7 bases between. There are 14 residues in the CDR3. In germline, CDR1 is SGHNT, CDR2 YENEEA. CDR3 region: CASSLGQGQETQYF. CDR3 bases: TGTGCCAGCAGCTTAGGGCAGGGCCAAGAGACCCAGTACTTC. The full variable domain, with the rest looked up from reference TRBV11-3 and TRBJ2-5, is EAGVVQSPRYKIIEKKQPVAFWCNPISGHNTLYWYLQNLGQGPELLIRYENEEAVDDSQLPKDRFSAERLKGVDSTLKIQPAELGDSAVYLCASSLGQGQETQYFGPGTRLLVL.

V usage is TRBV29-1 and J usage is TRBJ2-7; 7 bases match TRBD1. The CDR3 sequence is 11 residues long. J gave up 5 bases and V 7 bases, and 5 bases lay outside the gene matches. Looked up from germline, CDR1 is SQVTM and CDR2 is ANQGSEA. The CDR3 bases are TGCAGCGGGACAGGAGTGGACGAGCAGTACTTC. This codes for CSGTGVDEQYF.